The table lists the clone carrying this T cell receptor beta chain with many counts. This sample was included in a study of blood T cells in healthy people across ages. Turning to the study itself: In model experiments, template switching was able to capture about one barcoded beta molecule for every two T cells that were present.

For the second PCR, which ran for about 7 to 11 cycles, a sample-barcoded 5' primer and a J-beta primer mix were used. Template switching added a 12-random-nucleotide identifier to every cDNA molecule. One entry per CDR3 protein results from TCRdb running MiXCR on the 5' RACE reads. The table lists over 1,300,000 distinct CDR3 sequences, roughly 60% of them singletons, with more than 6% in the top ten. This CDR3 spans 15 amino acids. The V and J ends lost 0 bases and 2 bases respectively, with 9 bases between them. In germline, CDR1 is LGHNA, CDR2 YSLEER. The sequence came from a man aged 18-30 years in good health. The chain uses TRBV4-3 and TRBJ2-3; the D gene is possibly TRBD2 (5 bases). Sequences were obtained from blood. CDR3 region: CASSQDSGNTDTQYF. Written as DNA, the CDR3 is TGCGCCAGCAGCCAAGATTCGGGGAACACAGATACGCAGTATTTT.